These 24 T cell receptor beta chains were all obtained from the same sample, sequenced in a study of PD-L1 blockade in urothelial cancer. Clones were read by immunoSEQ multiplex PCR, and TCRdb kept only the in-frame ones, dropping some. This table holds 38,000 or so clones, around 82% found once. The sequencing used PBMCs, collected around atezolizumab (anti-PD-L1) treatment. These receptors came from a man aged 60 to 69 with urothelial cancer.

The chain joins TRBV11-3 to TRBJ2-1; TRBD2 matches at 9 bases. There are 15 residues in the CDR3. Germline loops: CDR1 SGHNT, CDR2 YENEEA. V dropped 1 base and J dropped 6; count of bases not matched to a gene: 4. CDR3 DNA sequence: TGTGCCAGCAGCTTAGCACTAGCGGGCCCCAATGAGCAGTTCTTC. It yields the protein CASSLALAGPNEQFF.

This sequence joins TRBV29-1 and TRBJ2-3, with D possibly matching TRBD2 (5 bases). CDR1 and CDR2 from the germline V gene are SQVTM and ANQGSEA. V shed 7 bases and J shed 6 bases, with 14 bases lying between them. The CDR3 runs 12 residues. DNA of the CDR3: TGCAGCGCGACGAGGGTGGAGGATACGCAGTATTTT. Its protein product is CSATRVEDTQYF.

V and J are TRBV5-4 and TRBJ1-1; the D gene is possibly TRBD1 (5 bases). Germline lookup yields CDR1 SGHNT and CDR2 YYREEE (reference sequence). The V end was cut by 4 bases, the J end by 0 bases, with 16 bases between. This CDR3 spans 16 amino acids. This CDR3 is CASSPARGVMNTEAFF. The CDR3 bases are TGTGCCAGCAGCCCCGCCCGGGGGGTTATGAACACTGAAGCTTTCTTT.

This rearrangement joins TRBV4-1 to TRBJ2-1; no firm D call. CDR3 length equals 14 residues. Germline assignment: CDR1 MGHRA and CDR2 YSYEKL. V dropped 2 bases and J dropped 5 bases, with 10 bases sitting between them. The CDR3 DNA is TGCGCCAGCAGCCAATACGCCCAGGACAATGAGCAGTTCTTC. Protein product: CASSQYAQDNEQFF.

This clone appeared once. This chain uses TRBV6-1 with TRBJ2-7, with TRBD1 matching 9 bases. The V gene end was trimmed by 3 bases and the J gene end by 4 bases; junction bases not matched to a gene: 4. The CDR3 covers 14 residues. Germline V lookup: CDR1 MNHNS, CDR2 SASEGT. CDR3 sequence reads: CASSEYRGPYEQYF. In nucleotides, the CDR3 is TGTGCCAGCAGTGAGTACAGGGGGCCTTACGAGCAGTACTTC.

The chain links TRBV7-2 to TRBJ2-7; a possible D gene is TRBD2 (6 bases). CDR3 length equals 15 residues. CDR1 SGHTA and CDR2 FQGNSA come from the germline V gene. V was shortened by 1 base and J by 5 bases, with 15 bases between the two germline ends. CDR3 in DNA: TGTGCCAGCAGCTTAGGACTAGTACCCTTAAACGAGCAGTACTTC. Translation: CASSLGLVPLNEQYF. Drawing the rest from reference TRBV7-2 and TRBJ2-7, the complete variable domain is GAGVSQSPSNKVTEKGKDVELRCDPISGHTALYWYRQSLGQGLEFLIYFQGNSAPDKSGLPSDRFSAERTGGSVSTLTIQRTQQEDSAVYLCASSLGLVPLNEQYFGPGTRLTVT.

The chain combines TRBV28 with TRBJ1-1, with D unresolved. The CDR3 runs to 14 residues. V was trimmed by 4 bases and J by 3 bases, leaving 12 bases between them. Germline V lookup: CDR1 MDHEN, CDR2 SYDVKM. CDR3 coding DNA: TGTGCCAGCAGTTCCCCCGGACTGGACACTGAAGCTTTCTTT. This sequence encodes CASSSPGLDTEAFF.

The chain recombines TRBV6-4 with TRBJ2-1; no clear D. Per germline, CDR1 MRHNA and CDR2 SNTAGT. V was pared by 3 bases and J by 9 bases, with 15 bases between. The CDR3 length is 14 residues. The CDR3 region is CASSDLGRPSEQFF. The CDR3 bases are TGTGCCAGCAGTGATCTCGGCAGACCTAGTGAGCAGTTCTTC.

On this clone itself: Other DNA sequences of this sample code for an identical CDR3. The chain employs TRBV5-1 and TRBJ2-7, with TRBD2 matching 11 bases. CDR1 SGHRS and CDR2 YFSETQ come from the germline V gene. The CDR3 runs 14 residues. With 3 bases clipped from V and 3 bases from J, the junction kept 2 bases outside the gene matches. The DNA for the CDR3 is TGCGCCAGCAGCTCCGGGACTAGCGGCTACGAGCAGTACTTC. This translates into CASSSGTSGYEQYF. Full variable domain (outside the CDR3, taken from reference TRBV5-1 and TRBJ2-7): KAGVTQTPRYLIKTRGQQVTLSCSPISGHRSVSWYQQTPGQGLQFLFEYFSETQRNKGNFPGRFSGRQFSNSRSEMNVSTLELGDSALYLCASSSGTSGYEQYFGPGTRLTVT.

The chain links TRBV5-1 to TRBJ2-5, with 10 bases aligning to TRBD2. Germline V gives CDR1 SGHRS, CDR2 YFSETQ. This CDR3 region has 14 residues. With 3 bases clipped from V and 3 bases from J, the junction kept 2 bases outside the gene matches. The CDR3 sequence: CASSSGTSEETQYF. The CDR3 nucleotides read TGCGCCAGCAGCTCTGGGACTAGCGAAGAGACCCAGTACTTC.

The chain is built from TRBV5-1 and TRBJ2-1, with 7 bases fitting TRBD1. Per the germline V gene, CDR1 is SGHRS and CDR2 is YFSETQ. The V gene end was trimmed by 3 bases and the J gene end by 8 bases; junction bases not matched to a gene: 8. The CDR3 totals 14 residues. Here the CDR3 reads CASSYNYRGDEQFF. The CDR3 DNA follows: TGCGCCAGCAGCTACAATTACAGGGGCGATGAGCAGTTCTTC.

The chain combines TRBV18 with TRBJ2-3, with D perhaps matching TRBD2 (6 bases). The V end was cut by 6 bases, the J end by 14 bases, with 15 bases between. This CDR3 spans 11 amino acids. CDR1 KGHSH and CDR2 LQKENI come from the germline V gene. The DNA for the CDR3 is TGTGCCAGCTCCCCGGGACTGCCGCCGTATTTT. Its protein product is CASSPGLPPYF.

The chain employs TRBV5-1 and TRBJ2-3, with 9 bases matching TRBD2. This CDR3 spans 16 amino acids. Germline lookup yields CDR1 SGHRS and CDR2 YFSETQ. Trimming removed 0 bases from V and 3 bases from J; junction bases left unmatched: 5. The CDR3 nucleotides read TGCGCCAGCAGCTTGGGAGGGACTAGCATAACAGATACGCAGTATTTT. It translates to CASSLGGTSITDTQYF.

The V call is TRBV18, the J call TRBJ2-7; 9 nucleotides line up with TRBD1. The CDR3 is 19 residues long. Germline-derived CDR1 and CDR2 are KGHSH and LQKENI. With 4 bases clipped from V and 1 base from J, the junction kept 17 bases outside the gene matches. As DNA, the CDR3 is TGTGCCAGCTCACTTTCCCTACCTGGACCGGGACAGGGATCCTACGAGCAGTACTTC. Translated: CASSLSLPGPGQGSYEQYF. Based on the CDR3 plus reference TRBV18 and TRBJ2-7, the full variable domain is NAGVMQNPRHLVRRRGQEARLRCSPMKGHSHVYWYRQLPEEGLKFMVYLQKENIIDESGMPKERFSAEFPKEGPSILRIQQVVRGDSAAYFCASSLSLPGPGQGSYEQYFGPGTRLTVT.

V and J are TRBV7-9 and TRBJ2-7; the match to TRBD2 covers 11 bases. Germline V gene sequence: CDR1 SEHNR, CDR2 FQNEAQ (reference sequence). With 3 bases clipped from V and 7 bases from J, the junction kept 8 bases outside the gene matches. The CDR3 is 15 amino acids. CDR3 amino acids: CASSFNLAGGSEQYF. In nucleotides, the CDR3 is TGTGCCAGCAGCTTTAACCTAGCGGGAGGTAGTGAGCAGTACTTC.

The V and J genes are TRBV5-1 and TRBJ2-2; 8 nucleotides agree with TRBD2. The V gene end was trimmed by 5 bases and the J gene end by 2 bases; junction bases not matched to a gene: 8. The CDR3 has 16 residues. Germline values: CDR1 SGHRS, CDR2 YFSETQ. For the CDR3, the DNA is TGCGCCAGCAGGGAGCTAAGGACTAGCAACACCGGGGAGCTGTTTTTT. As protein: CASRELRTSNTGELFF. The whole variable domain, filled in from reference TRBV5-1 and TRBJ2-2, reads KAGVTQTPRYLIKTRGQQVTLSCSPISGHRSVSWYQQTPGQGLQFLFEYFSETQRNKGNFPGRFSGRQFSNSRSEMNVSTLELGDSALYLCASRELRTSNTGELFFGEGSRLTVL.

The genes are TRBV18 and TRBJ2-7, with D perhaps matching TRBD2 (5 bases). Trimming took 2 bases from V and 4 from J, leaving 15 bases between them. Per the germline V gene, CDR1 is KGHSH and CDR2 is LQKENI. CDR3 length: 15 amino acids. For the CDR3, the DNA is TGTGCCAGCTCACCAGAAGCGGACTTCCCTTACGAGCAGTACTTC. Translated, it gives CASSPEADFPYEQYF.

The chain recombines TRBV4-2 with TRBJ2-2; TRBD2 agrees at 11 bases. The germline V gene has CDR1 LGHNA and CDR2 YNFKEQ. This CDR3 region has 19 residues. V gave up 4 bases and J gave up 4 bases; unmatched junction bases: 14. In DNA, the CDR3 is TGTGCCAGCAGCCTTCAAGACACTCTAGCGGGAGGAAGCACCGGGGAGCTGTTTTTT. Its translation is CASSLQDTLAGGSTGELFF.

CDR3 region: CASSWGLAGVTGELFF. DNA for the CDR3: TGTGCCAGCAGCTGGGGGCTAGCGGGAGTTACCGGGGAGCTGTTTTTT. The chain has TRBV9 and TRBJ2-2, with 10 bases aligning to TRBD2. Germline CDR1 SGDLS, CDR2 YYNGEE. The CDR3 extends over 16 amino acids. Trimming took 4 bases from V and 5 from J; bases not matched to a gene: 8.

This clone was recorded a few times. The chain has TRBV29-1 and TRBJ2-1; D unclear. V lost 4 bases and J 2 bases, leaving 12 bases between the germline ends. CDR3 length equals 14 residues. Germline lookup yields CDR1 SQVTM and CDR2 ANQGSEA. In nucleotides, the CDR3 is TGCAGCGTTGGAGGTGGAATAGCCTACAATGAGCAGTTCTTC. The encoded protein is CSVGGGIAYNEQFF.

V gene TRBV5-1 combines with J gene TRBJ1-1; D may be TRBD1 (5 bases). The CDR3 length is 15 residues. CDR1 and CDR2 from the germline V gene are SGHRS and YFSETQ. Trimming pared 0 bases from V and 0 bases from J, leaving 9 bases between. Written as DNA, the CDR3 is TGCGCCAGCAGCTTGGATGGGGGGATGAACACTGAAGCTTTCTTT. Its protein product is CASSLDGGMNTEAFF.

This chain links TRBV30 with TRBJ2-5, with D perhaps TRBD2 (5 bases). This CDR3 region has 13 residues. Germline V gene sequence: CDR1 GTSNPN, CDR2 SVGIG (reference sequence). Trimming pared 2 bases from V and 4 bases from J, leaving 11 bases between. The CDR3 bases are TGTGCCTGGAGTCACGGGGTGGGAGAGACCCAGTACTTC. Its protein is CAWSHGVGETQYF.

The V call is TRBV6-5, the J call TRBJ1-1; TRBD1 agrees at 9 bases. V shed 7 bases, J shed 10 bases, and the junction held 4 bases outside the gene matches. CDR3 length: 11 amino acids. Germline lookup yields CDR1 MNHEY and CDR2 SVGAGI. The CDR3 bases are TGTGCCAGCAAAAACAGGGGGCGAGCTTTCTTT. This translates into CASKNRGRAFF.

This chain links TRBV7-9 with TRBJ2-7; 11 bases line up with TRBD1. The V segment lost 4 bases and the J segment 3 bases; nucleotides outside the gene matches: 5. Looked up from germline, CDR1 is SEHNR and CDR2 is FQNEAQ (reference sequence). The CDR3 is made up of 15 amino acids. The CDR3 region is CASSSGQGVFYEQYF. The CDR3 DNA follows: TGTGCCAGCAGCTCGGGACAGGGGGTTTTCTACGAGCAGTACTTC.